A single sample is the source of the 17 T cell receptor beta chains below, sequenced in a study of T-cell reconstitution after alpha-beta-depleted transplantation in children. Unique molecular identifiers were used to barcode this TCRbeta library. Via MiXCR, TCRdb re-called the PCR reads, giving one row per CDR3 protein. The sample has roughly 16,000 distinct CDR3 sequences, about an eighth seen once. The sequenced sample was PBMCs, mostly from graft donor cells, obtained 180 days after TCRalphabeta/CD19-depleted stem cell transplant. The source is a boy less than two years old who had a stem cell transplant for Wiskott-Aldrich syndrome, so the T cells may come from the graft donor.

The chain joins TRBV11-2 to TRBJ2-7; tentatively, D is TRBD1 or TRBD2 (5 bases each). Per germline, CDR1 SGHAT and CDR2 FQNNGV. The length of the CDR3 is 13 residues. Trimming removed 1 base at V and 5 bases at J, with 9 bases between. In nucleotides, the CDR3 is TGTGCCAGCAGCTTAGTGGGACGGGACGAGCAGTACTTC. Residues: CASSLVGRDEQYF.

There are a few counts of this clonotype. The chain has TRBV25-1 and TRBJ2-1; D unresolved. V dropped 3 bases and J dropped 4 bases, with 7 bases sitting between them. Per germline, CDR1 MGHDK and CDR2 SYGVNS. This CDR3 has 13 residues. For the CDR3, the DNA is TGTGCCAGCAGTGAGTCTGTATACAATGAGCAGTTCTTC. It specifies CASSESVYNEQFF.

CDR3 coding DNA: TGTGCCAGCAGCCACAAAGGTTCCTATGGCTACACCTTC. It is translated as CASSHKGSYGYTF. V is TRBV27 and J is TRBJ1-2; D gene unclear. The CDR3 length is 13 residues. Looked up from germline, CDR1 is MNHEY and CDR2 is SMNVEV (reference sequence). V was clipped by 6 bases and J by 4 bases, with 12 bases between them.

As for this clonotype: This may arise from a read error, as a much more abundant clone is one base away. The chain carries TRBV7-9 and TRBJ2-1, with 9 bases identical to TRBD2. Germline V gene data show CDR1 as SEHNR and CDR2 as FQNEAQ (reference sequence). There are 15 residues in the CDR3. Losses at the gene ends were 2 bases for V and 9 bases for J; bases not matched to a gene: 8. DNA for the CDR3: TGTGCCAGCAGCTTACTTGGACTAGCGAGGACTGAGCAGTTCTTC. Protein sequence: CASSLLGLARTEQFF.

The chain employs TRBV2 and TRBJ1-2; unclear D gene. The CDR3 extends over 14 amino acids. CDR1 is SNHLY, CDR2 FYNNEI, per germline. The V end lost 4 bases, the J end lost 3 bases, and 12 bases lay between the germline ends. This chain's CDR3 is CASSGGGLYYGYTF. CDR3 nucleotide sequence: TGTGCCAGCAGTGGTGGAGGGCTGTACTATGGCTACACCTTC.

There are a few counts of this clonotype. This chain links TRBV9 with TRBJ2-5; 13 bases fit TRBD2. CDR1 and CDR2 (germline): SGDLS, YYNGEE. V shed 4 bases and J 5 bases; nucleotides not matched to a gene: 11. CDR3 length: 17 residues. The CDR3 sequence is CASSPRTSGSFVETQYF. CDR3 in DNA: TGTGCCAGCAGCCCCCGGACTAGCGGGAGTTTCGTCGAGACCCAGTACTTC. Full variable domain (rest looked up from reference TRBV9 and TRBJ2-5): DSGVTQTPKHLITATGQRVTLRCSPRSGDLSVYWYQQSLDQGLQFLIQYYNGEERAKGNILERFSAQQFPDLHSELNLSSLELGDSALYFCASSPRTSGSFVETQYFGPGTRLLVL.

J is TRBJ2-7 and V is TRBV14; unclear D gene. CDR1 is SGHDN and CDR2 is FVKESK in the germline V gene. The CDR3 spans 16 residues. V gave up 0 bases and J gave up 5 bases, with 17 bases separating them. CDR3 region: CASSQDLLGVPNEQYF. CDR3 nucleotides: TGTGCCAGCAGCCAAGATTTACTCGGAGTCCCAAACGAGCAGTACTTC.

This chain connects TRBV30 to TRBJ2-7; possibly TRBD2 for D (7 bases). The V gene's germline CDR1 is GTSNPN and CDR2 SVGIG (reference sequence). The CDR3 has 14 amino acids. Trimming removed 2 bases at V and 5 bases at J, with 16 bases between. The CDR3 here is CAWSRGGADDEQYF. The CDR3 coding sequence is TGTGCCTGGAGTCGTGGGGGGGCGGATGACGAGCAGTACTTC.

This clonotype was detected ten times or more. This chain joins TRBV3-1 and TRBJ2-2; 10 positions agree with TRBD2. The CDR3 length is 16 residues. The trim removed 3 bases at V and 2 bases at J, leaving 3 bases unmatched. CDR1 is LGHDT and CDR2 is YNNKEL in the germline V gene (reference sequence). The CDR3 spells CASSHGLAANTGELFF. As DNA, the CDR3 is TGTGCCAGCAGCCATGGACTAGCGGCTAACACCGGGGAGCTGTTTTTT.

The V and J genes are TRBV13 and TRBJ2-7; D might be TRBD2 (5 bases). Germline values: CDR1 PRHDT, CDR2 FYEKMQ (reference sequence). Trimming cost V 5 bases and J 9 bases, with 14 bases left between them. The CDR3 has 12 residues. CDR3 in amino acids: CASSGRDPRQYF. CDR3 in DNA: TGTGCCAGCAGCGGCCGGGATCCTCGGCAGTACTTC. Supplemented by reference TRBV13 and TRBJ2-7, the full variable domain reads AAGVIQSPRHLIKEKRETATLKCYPIPRHDTVYWYQQGPGQDPQFLISFYEKMQSDKGSIPDRFSAQQFSDYHSELNMSSLELGDSALYFCASSGRDPRQYFGPGTRLTVT.

This clonotype was counted a few times. The CDR3 DNA reads TGCAGTGCTAGAGATCCAGCCTCCACTGGGGCCAACGTCCTGACTTTC. Its translation: CSARDPASTGANVLTF. The chain couples TRBV20-1 to TRBJ2-6; D ambiguous. Germline V CDR1 and CDR2: DFQATT, SNEGSKA (reference sequence). V was pared by 0 bases and J by 2 bases, with 11 bases between. The CDR3 has 16 amino acids.

This clonotype was detected ten times or more. V usage is TRBV29-1 and J usage is TRBJ2-5; D gene ambiguous. CDR1 is SQVTM and CDR2 is ANQGSEA in the germline V gene. The CDR3 is 16 amino acids. Deletions cut 4 bases from V and 1 base from J, with 19 bases between. The CDR3 sequence: CSVGWRSSGPQETQYF. CDR3 nucleotide sequence: TGCAGCGTTGGCTGGCGAAGTTCCGGACCCCAAGAGACCCAGTACTTC.

In this sample, this clonotype turned up a few times. This chain joins TRBV15 and TRBJ2-1; the D gene is possibly TRBD1 (5 bases). V was clipped by 4 bases and J by 4 bases, with 20 bases between them. This CDR3 contains 17 residues. Germline V gives CDR1 LNHNV, CDR2 YYDKDF (reference sequence). The chain's CDR3 is CATSKASTVNMYNEQFF. As DNA, the CDR3 is TGTGCCACCAGCAAAGCCTCGACAGTGAATATGTACAATGAGCAGTTCTTC. Using reference TRBV15 and TRBJ2-1 for the parts outside the CDR3, the full variable domain is DAMVIQNPRYQVTQFGKPVTLSCSQTLNHNVMYWYQQKSSQAPKLLFHYYDKDFNNEADTPDNFQSRRPNTSFCFLDIRSPGLGDTAMYLCATSKASTVNMYNEQFFGPGTRLTVL.

V and J are TRBV20-1 and TRBJ2-3; 10 nucleotides agree with TRBD2. This CDR3 is built from 16 residues. J was trimmed by 5 bases and V by 3 bases; bases with no gene match: 11. The V gene's germline CDR1 is DFQATT and CDR2 SNEGSKA (reference sequence). The CDR3 is CSARSGRGGGGDTQYF. The CDR3 nucleotides are TGCAGTGCTAGGAGCGGGAGGGGAGGAGGAGGAGATACGCAGTATTTT.

The chain has TRBV7-9 and TRBJ2-5; D is possibly TRBD2 (6 bases). The V and J ends lost 4 bases and 6 bases respectively, with 15 bases between them. This CDR3 comprises 14 residues. CDR1 and CDR2 from the germline V gene are SEHNR and FQNEAQ (reference sequence). Here the CDR3 DNA reads TGTGCCAGCAGCTCCCGACTAGAGGCGCAGACCCAGTACTTC. Residues: CASSSRLEAQTQYF.

This clonotype was observed many times. This sequence joins TRBV10-1 and TRBJ2-3; 10 nucleotides agree with TRBD2. The germline gives CDR1 WNHNN, CDR2 SYGVQD (reference sequence). The CDR3 spans 16 residues. V was pared by 1 base and J by 4 bases, with 5 bases of the junction left unmatched. The CDR3 DNA follows: TGCGCCAGCAGTGAGTTTCAGCGGGAGGGAGCAGATACGCAGTATTTT. Translating gives CASSEFQREGADTQYF.

This clonotype has at least ten counts. The rearrangement joins TRBV25-1 to TRBJ2-1; the D gene is possibly TRBD1 (6 bases). CDR3 length: 15 amino acids. Deletions cut 1 base from V and 6 bases from J, with 13 bases between. The V gene's germline CDR1 is MGHDK and CDR2 SYGVNS. In DNA, the CDR3 is TGTGCCAGCAGTGAATCGGACAGCCCAGTCAATGAGCAGTTCTTC. This gives the protein CASSESDSPVNEQFF. The full variable domain, in which reference TRBV25-1 and TRBJ2-1 provide the parts outside the CDR3, is EADIYQTPRYLVIGTGKKITLECSQTMGHDKMYWYQQDPGMELHLIHYSYGVNSTEKGDLSSESTVSRIRTEHFPLTLESARPSHTSQYLCASSESDSPVNEQFFGPGTRLTVL.